The clone carrying this T cell receptor beta chain was seen only a few times. The target antigen is unknown. The sample comes from a study of CD8+ T cells in alopecia areata. Study outcomes and limitations: An increase in clonality over normal scalp was evident in lesional scalp, especially alopecia totalis/universalis. Tissue-resident alphabeta T cells belonging to normal skin likewise get sequenced within scalp specimens. Patients showed less clear TCR sequence sharing than mice, possibly partly because of HLA diversity.

Reverse transcribed after extraction, RNA yielded cDNA as the sequencing template. This table comes from immunoSEQ multiplex PCR, and its TCRdb copy is limited to in-frame clones, with some not included. The top ten hold about 10% of the sample, which has approximately 130,000 clones, roughly 50% seen once. The sorting of PBMCs gave CD4+ and CD8+ T cells. Trimming cost V 3 bases and J 3 bases, with 11 bases left between them. The germline gives CDR1 LGHNA, CDR2 YSLEER. This CDR3 region has 14 residues. The sequencing sample was made of NKG2D-low CD8+ T cells sorted from blood. The clonotype comes from a human donor with alopecia areata. The chain employs TRBV4-3 and TRBJ1-2; D possibly corresponds to TRBD1 (5 bases). This chain's CDR3 is CASSHIFRDYGYTF. CDR3 coding DNA: TGCGCCAGCAGCCACATCTTCAGGGACTATGGCTACACCTTC.